This T cell receptor (beta chain) was identified during a study of blood T cell repertoires in COVID-19. Overall study context: Italy, Spain and the United States were the sources of the convalescent and acute COVID-19 samples.

Germline V gives CDR1 MNHEY, CDR2 SMNVEV (reference sequence). V was trimmed by 2 bases and J by 0 bases, leaving 10 bases between them. The CDR3 spans 15 residues. The protocol was immunoSEQ multiplex PCR, while the TCRdb copy is restricted to in-frame clones and leaves out a portion. Among 150,000 or so clones listed, roughly 84% were seen once. The V and J genes are TRBV27 and TRBJ1-1; the D gene is possibly TRBD1 (5 bases). Sequenced material: peripheral blood. This TCR derives from a woman in her sixties with COVID-19, enrolled during active disease. DNA of the CDR3: TGTGCCAGCAGTTTAGACAGCTGGGTGAACACTGAAGCTTTCTTT. As protein: CASSLDSWVNTEAFF.